This TCR beta chain derives from a study of shared clonotypes between healthy human individuals. The wider study: Ranging from 18 to 49 in age, donors were a couple of women and a few men.

Researchers ran the assay at a deep level. Every immunoSEQ plate was one replicate of a subset's evenly spread DNA. Profiled with immunoSEQ multiplex PCR; TCRdb holds only in-frame clones, not every one. In the table there are hundreds of thousands of clones, 90% to 97% of which are singletons. Looked up from germline, CDR1 is SGHRS and CDR2 is YFSETQ. Trimming removed 3 bases at V and 5 bases at J, with 14 bases between. CDR3 length: 14 residues. Specimen: naive CD4+ T cells sorted from blood. Indicated subset: CD45RA+ positively selected. The sequence derives from a woman in her twenties or thirties in good health. The genes are TRBV5-1 and TRBJ1-2; D remains ambiguous. The CDR3 region has the DNA TGCGCCAGCAGCTCAATAACGGGATCATATGGCTACACCTTC. Protein: CASSSITGSYGYTF.